The 19 T cell receptor beta chains presented below share a single source sample, sequenced in a study of shared clonotypes between healthy human individuals. Clones were sequenced by immunoSEQ multiplex PCR, and TCRdb holds only the in-frame ones, with some missing. The repertoire holds millions of clones, with around 96% as singletons. CD45RO-negative CD8 cells positively selected for CCR7 made up the naive population, which excluded terminally differentiated effector memory CD45RA+ cells. The source material was naive CD8+ T cells sorted from blood. The receptor source for this set is a man younger than 30 in good health.

The chain employs TRBV30 and TRBJ2-7; D is possibly TRBD1 (6 bases). Germline assignment: CDR1 GTSNPN and CDR2 SVGIG (reference sequence). There are 14 residues in the CDR3. Trimming pared 3 bases from V and 3 bases from J, leaving 15 bases between. CDR3 region: CAWRPTGSGYEQYF. CDR3 DNA: TGTGCCTGGAGACCTACAGGGAGCGGCTACGAGCAGTACTTC.

This chain connects TRBV4-3 to TRBJ1-1, with TRBD1 identical over 7 bases. The germline CDR1 and CDR2 sequences are LGHNA and YSLEER. Trimming removed 1 base from V and 4 bases from J; junction bases left unmatched: 9. The CDR3 consists of 16 residues. Here the CDR3 DNA reads TGCGCCAGCAGCCAAGTGAACTCAGGGGGAATCACTGAAGCTTTCTTT. Its translation is CASSQVNSGGITEAFF.

This clone appeared once. The V and J genes are TRBV11-2 and TRBJ1-5, with TRBD1 identical over 7 bases. The V gene's germline CDR1 is SGHAT and CDR2 FQNNGV. The CDR3 has 15 residues. The J segment lost 9 bases and the V segment lost 5 bases, leaving 13 bases of the junction unmatched. CDR3 nucleotide sequence: TGTGCCAGCAGCGCTTCCGGGACAGCCGCCCGGCCCCAGCATTTT. This codes for CASSASGTAARPQHF.

As concerns this clone: Other DNA sequences in this specimen translate into the identical CDR3. The gene calls are TRBV6-1 and TRBJ2-7; 8 nucleotides agree with TRBD1. Germline V CDR1 and CDR2: MNHNS, SASEGT. This CDR3 is built from 13 residues. Unmatched junction bases numbered 3, after V lost 4 bases and J lost 4 bases. CDR3 sequence (DNA): TGTGCCAGCAGTGGAGACAGGGGATACGAGCAGTACTTC. The encoded protein is CASSGDRGYEQYF.

A remark on this clone: Other nucleotide sequences in the sample specify the same CDR3. The chain has TRBV27 and TRBJ2-7, with 7 nucleotides matching TRBD1. Germline CDR1 reads MNHEY; CDR2 reads SMNVEV (reference sequence). This CDR3 has 14 amino acids. The J segment lost 1 base and the V segment lost 2 bases, leaving 2 bases of the junction unmatched. The CDR3 nucleotides are TGTGCCAGCAGTTTAGGGGGACAGTCCTACGAGCAGTACTTC. Translation gives CASSLGGQSYEQYF.

In its sample, this clone was seen once. The V and J genes are TRBV5-6 and TRBJ2-7, with D unclear. CDR3 length equals 16 residues. The germline V and J ends were trimmed by 1 base and 4 bases, with 18 bases remaining between them. Germline-derived CDR1 and CDR2 are SGHDT and YYEEEE. CDR3 sequence (DNA): TGTGCCAGCAGCTTGTCGGGTGCAGGCTCATGGTACGAGCAGTACTTC. This sequence encodes CASSLSGAGSWYEQYF.

This clone was seen more than once but under ten times. The J gene is TRBJ2-7, the V gene TRBV7-9; 11 nucleotides agree with TRBD2. Trimming took 4 bases from V and 5 from J; bases not matched to a gene: 10. The V gene's germline CDR1 is SEHNR and CDR2 FQNEAQ (reference sequence). The CDR3 contains 16 residues. CDR3 sequence (DNA): TGTGCCAGCAGCTCCCCTTCTAGCGGGAGGAGTGACGAGCAGTACTTC. As protein: CASSSPSSGRSDEQYF. Based on the CDR3 plus reference TRBV7-9 and TRBJ2-7, the full variable domain is DTGVSQNPRHKITKRGQNVTFRCDPISEHNRLYWYRQTLGQGPEFLTYFQNEAQLEKSRLLSDRFSAERPKGSFSTLEIQRTEQGDSAMYLCASSSPSSGRSDEQYFGPGTRLTVT.

The chain carries TRBV7-9 and TRBJ2-3; TRBD2 aligns across 10 bases. V dropped 5 bases and J dropped 6; count of bases not matched to a gene: 14. CDR1 is SEHNR, CDR2 FQNEAQ, per germline (reference sequence). This CDR3 has 17 amino acids. Here the CDR3 reads CASSPPTAGGPWDTQYF. The DNA of the CDR3 is TGTGCCAGCAGCCCCCCCACAGCGGGGGGGCCCTGGGATACGCAGTATTTT.

The chain couples TRBV12-2 to TRBJ2-3; the D call of TRBD2 is as the table states it, not checked on the DNA. TRBV12-2 is designated a pseudogene. The CDR3 has 16 amino acids. The CDR3 nucleotides read TGTGCAAGTCGCACAGGACTAGCGGCTAGCACAGATACGCAGTATTTT. It codes for CASRTGLAASTDTQYF.

This chain uses TRBV14 with TRBJ2-1; 13 nucleotides match TRBD2. The germline V gene encodes CDR1 SGHDN and CDR2 FVKESK. The ends lost 2 bases at V and 6 bases at J; junction bases unmatched: 4. This CDR3 spans 16 amino acids. Here the CDR3 reads CASSQPGLAGFNEQFF. CDR3 DNA sequence: TGTGCCAGCAGCCAACCGGGACTAGCGGGGTTCAATGAGCAGTTCTTC.

J is TRBJ2-7 and V is TRBV5-1; possibly TRBD2 for D (5 bases). Germline loops: CDR1 SGHRS, CDR2 YFSETQ. V was pared by 0 bases and J by 5 bases, with 12 bases between. The CDR3 contains 14 residues. CDR3 in DNA: TGCGCCAGCAGCTTGGTAAGGTTCGGGGACGAGCAGTACTTC. Protein sequence: CASSLVRFGDEQYF.

This sequence joins TRBV2 and TRBJ1-6; a weak D match, TRBD1 (5 bases). Germline V lookup: CDR1 SNHLY, CDR2 FYNNEI. Trimming stripped 7 bases from V and 5 bases from J, with 15 bases between. The CDR3 covers 15 residues. For the CDR3, the DNA is TGTGCCAGCACCCAATGGGGGGTCAATAATTCACCCCTCCACTTT. Its translation: CASTQWGVNNSPLHF.

The rearrangement joins TRBV5-4 to TRBJ1-1, with TRBD1 matching over 8 bases. CDR1 SGHNT and CDR2 YYREEE come from the germline V gene (reference sequence). The CDR3 runs 16 residues. V lost 4 bases to trimming and J lost 1 base; unmatched junction nucleotides: 9. This chain's CDR3 is CASSPSGTGTNTEAFF. The CDR3 DNA sequence: TGTGCCAGCAGCCCCTCCGGGACAGGAACGAACACTGAAGCTTTCTTT. Filled out from reference TRBV5-4 and TRBJ1-1, the complete variable domain reads ETGVTQSPTHLIKTRGQQVTLRCSSQSGHNTVSWYQQALGQGPQFIFQYYREEENGRGNFPPRFSGLQFPNYSSELNVNALELDDSALYLCASSPSGTGTNTEAFFGQGTRLTVV.

The genes are TRBV27 and TRBJ2-7; 7 bases agree with TRBD1. J gave up 4 bases and V 3 bases, and 6 bases lay outside the gene matches. Germline CDR1 and CDR2: MNHEY and SMNVEV (reference sequence). This CDR3 has 14 amino acids. The CDR3 loop is CASSFGTARYEQYF. The CDR3 bases are TGTGCCAGCAGTTTTGGGACAGCACGATACGAGCAGTACTTC.

This sequence joins TRBV28 and TRBJ1-1; the D gene is possibly TRBD1 (6 bases). Germline V gene lookup returns CDR1 MDHEN and CDR2 SYDVKM. V was pared by 6 bases and J by 4 bases, with 18 bases between. The CDR3 length is 15 residues. The CDR3 nucleotides read TGTGCCAGCAGCCTTACTGGCGGGGGCGGCACTGAAGCTTTCTTT. As protein: CASSLTGGGGTEAFF.

The CDR3 protein is CASSWTENEQFF. DNA for the CDR3: TGTGCCAGCAGCTGGACGGAAAATGAGCAGTTCTTC. The genes are TRBV5-4 and TRBJ2-1; D is ambiguous. The CDR3 covers 12 residues. CDR1 is SGHNT, CDR2 YYREEE, per germline (reference sequence). Trimming removed 3 bases from V and 7 bases from J, with 8 bases in between.

This clone is a singleton in its sample. The J gene is TRBJ2-1, the V gene TRBV7-3, with 7 bases lining up with TRBD1. The CDR3 is made up of 11 amino acids. Germline assignment: CDR1 SGHTA and CDR2 FQGTGA. Trimming took 6 bases from V and 9 from J; bases not matched to a gene: 2. The CDR3 sequence: CASSQGVEQFF. The CDR3 DNA reads as TGTGCCAGCAGTCAGGGGGTTGAGCAGTTCTTC.

V is TRBV11-3 and J is TRBJ1-6; D may be TRBD1 (6 bases). The germline V gene encodes CDR1 SGHNT and CDR2 YENEEA. The CDR3 covers 14 residues. The V end lost 3 bases, the J end lost 9 bases, and 12 bases lay between the germline ends. The CDR3 region is CASSFDRRSSPLHF. The CDR3 nucleotides are TGTGCCAGCAGCTTTGACAGGAGGAGTTCACCCCTCCACTTT. Full variable domain (rest looked up from reference TRBV11-3 and TRBJ1-6): EAGVVQSPRYKIIEKKQPVAFWCNPISGHNTLYWYLQNLGQGPELLIRYENEEAVDDSQLPKDRFSAERLKGVDSTLKIQPAELGDSAVYLCASSFDRRSSPLHFGNGTRLTVT.

This clone turned up a few times. This chain joins TRBV13 and TRBJ2-2; D is possibly TRBD2 (5 bases). CDR3 length equals 16 residues. Trimming pared 4 bases from V and 0 bases from J, leaving 12 bases between. Germline CDR1 is PRHDT and CDR2 is FYEKMQ (reference sequence). The CDR3, as DNA: TGTGCCAGCAGCTCTAGCCGATCGGCGAACACCGGGGAGCTGTTTTTT. Protein: CASSSSRSANTGELFF. Together with reference TRBV13 and TRBJ2-2, the CDR3 gives the full variable domain: AAGVIQSPRHLIKEKRETATLKCYPIPRHDTVYWYQQGPGQDPQFLISFYEKMQSDKGSIPDRFSAQQFSDYHSELNMSSLELGDSALYFCASSSSRSANTGELFFGEGSRLTVL.